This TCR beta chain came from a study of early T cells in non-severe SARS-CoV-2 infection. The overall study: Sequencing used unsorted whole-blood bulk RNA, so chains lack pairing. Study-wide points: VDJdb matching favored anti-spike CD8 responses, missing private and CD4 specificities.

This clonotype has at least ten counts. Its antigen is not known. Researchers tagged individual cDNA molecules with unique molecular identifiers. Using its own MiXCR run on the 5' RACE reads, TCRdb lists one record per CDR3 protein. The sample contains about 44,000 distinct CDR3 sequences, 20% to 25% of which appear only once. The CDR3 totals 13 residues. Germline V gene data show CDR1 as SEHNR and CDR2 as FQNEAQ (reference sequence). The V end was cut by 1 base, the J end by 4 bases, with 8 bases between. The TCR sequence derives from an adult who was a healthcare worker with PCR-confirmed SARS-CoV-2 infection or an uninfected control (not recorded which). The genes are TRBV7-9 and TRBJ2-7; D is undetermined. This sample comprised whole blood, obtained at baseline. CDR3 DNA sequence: TGTGCCAGCAGCTTAGTTTCGGGTTACGAGCAGTACTTC. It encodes CASSLVSGYEQYF.